The 20 T cell receptor beta chains below all came from one sample that was sequenced in a study of glioma-infiltrating T cells after dendritic cell vaccination. TCRdb's copy holds only in-frame clones and misses some; the assay was immunoSEQ multiplex PCR. The data contain 50,000 to 65,000 clones, more than 75% of them singletons. Noted time point: after dendritic cell vaccination, including at tumor progression/relapse. This specimen was blood, taken after dendritic cell vaccination. Receptors were obtained from a human donor with glioblastoma.

This clone showed up just a few times. The CDR3 nucleotides read TGTGCCAGCAGTTTGGAAGGACAGGGTGGAAACGGTGAGCAGTTCTTC. Protein sequence: CASSLEGQGGNGEQFF. The chain uses TRBV6-5 and TRBJ2-1; 8 nucleotides agree with TRBD1. The CDR3 has 16 amino acids. Germline loops: CDR1 MNHEY, CDR2 SVGAGI. V dropped 4 bases and J dropped 9; count of bases not matched to a gene: 14.

This clone was recorded only once. The J gene is TRBJ2-2, the V gene TRBV6-6; a possible D gene is TRBD1 (6 bases). The CDR3 length is 14 residues. Between the trimmed V and J ends, which lost 5 bases and 4 bases, there was a span of 11 bases. Looked up from germline, CDR1 is MNHNY and CDR2 is SVGAGI (reference sequence). The CDR3 DNA reads TGTGCCAGCAGTCAGGGGCTATTCACCGGGGAGCTGTTTTTT. Translating gives CASSQGLFTGELFF.

In regard to this clone: One end of the junction is discordant with germline, which a read error may explain. The chain couples TRBV9 to TRBJ1-2; D call uncertain. The CDR3 has 13 amino acids. CDR1 SGDLS and CDR2 YYNGEE come from the germline V gene. As DNA, the CDR3 is TGTGCCAGCAGTGTAGGACGGGGCTATGGCTACACCTTC. It yields the protein CASSVGRGYGYTF.

The chain carries TRBV6-5 and TRBJ2-7, with 8 bases matching TRBD2. From germline, CDR1 is MNHEY and CDR2 SVGAGI. J lost 1 base, V lost 4 bases, and 3 bases had no gene match. The CDR3 has 14 amino acids. This CDR3 reads CASSSTSASYEQYF. As DNA, the CDR3 is TGTGCCAGCAGTTCGACTAGCGCGTCCTACGAGCAGTACTTC.

The V call is TRBV5-4, the J call TRBJ1-4; D unresolved. Germline V gene data show CDR1 as SGHNT and CDR2 as YYREEE (reference sequence). The CDR3 is 14 amino acids. The V end lost 3 bases, the J end lost 7 bases, and 13 bases lay between the germline ends. The CDR3 region is CASSSEYEGEKLFF. Here the CDR3 DNA reads TGTGCCAGCAGCTCAGAATACGAGGGTGAAAAACTGTTTTTT.

This chain connects TRBV28 to TRBJ1-1; 8 bases align to TRBD1. The CDR3 is 17 amino acids. CDR1 is MDHEN and CDR2 is SYDVKM in the germline V gene. V dropped 3 bases and J dropped 1; count of bases not matched to a gene: 10. The CDR3 sequence: CASSFGQGPIQNTEAFF. As DNA, the CDR3 is TGTGCCAGCAGTTTTGGACAGGGACCAATTCAGAACACTGAAGCTTTCTTT.

V usage is TRBV4-2 and J usage is TRBJ2-1; unclear D gene. CDR3 size: 16 residues. V lost 7 bases to trimming and J lost 0 bases, with 16 bases between them. Germline V gene lookup returns CDR1 LGHNA and CDR2 YNFKEQ. In nucleotides, the CDR3 is TGTGCCAGCACCCCATCGATGCTAGGCTCCTACAATGAGCAGTTCTTC. Encoded protein: CASTPSMLGSYNEQFF.

The V and J genes are TRBV28 and TRBJ1-4; TRBD1 aligns across 7 bases. CDR3 length: 14 residues. Trimming removed 2 bases from V and 8 bases from J; junction bases left unmatched: 5. Germline CDR1 MDHEN, CDR2 SYDVKM. The CDR3 DNA reads as TGTGCCAGCAGTTTAACAGGGGCGGGGGAAAAACTGTTTTTT. This codes for CASSLTGAGEKLFF. The full variable domain, with the rest looked up from reference TRBV28 and TRBJ1-4, is DVKVTQSSRYLVKRTGEKVFLECVQDMDHENMFWYRQDPGLGLRLIYFSYDVKMKEKGDIPEGYSVSREKKERFSLILESASTNQTSMYLCASSLTGAGEKLFFGSGTQLSVL.

Details on this clone: The germline gene is not matched at one end of the junction; a read error may be the cause. Other nucleotide sequences from this sample produce the same CDR3. CDR3 bases: TGTGCCTGGAGTGCAAAAGACAGCCCCTATAATTCCCCCCTCCACTTT. It translates to CAWSAKDSPYNSPLHF. V is TRBV30 and J is TRBJ1-6; the D gene is possibly TRBD1 (5 bases). From germline, CDR1 is GTSNPN and CDR2 SVGIG (reference sequence). The CDR3 covers 16 residues.

This clone was counted a few times. V is TRBV4-3 and J is TRBJ2-3, with a weak D call TRBD1 (6 bases). The germline gives CDR1 LGHNA, CDR2 YSLEER. V was cut by 3 bases and J by 3 bases, with 7 bases left in between. The CDR3 spans 13 residues. The CDR3 bases are TGCGCCAGCAGCCATAGGGGGACAGATACGCAGTATTTT. Amino acid sequence: CASSHRGTDTQYF.

This chain uses TRBV7-8 with TRBJ2-7; 14 bases align to TRBD2. CDR1 and CDR2 from the germline V gene are SGHVS and FQNEAQ. This CDR3 has 16 amino acids. The V gene end was trimmed by 6 bases and the J gene end by 7 bases; junction bases not matched to a gene: 11. The CDR3 reads CASSSIGGTSGGEQYF. The CDR3, as DNA: TGTGCCAGCAGTTCGATTGGGGGGACTAGCGGGGGAGAGCAGTACTTC. Variable domain in full (rest from reference TRBV7-8 and TRBJ2-7): GAGVSQSPRYKVAKRGQDVALRCDPISGHVSLFWYQQALGQGPEFLTYFQNEAQLDKSGLPSDRFFAERPEGSVSTLKIQRTQQEDSAVYLCASSSIGGTSGGEQYFGPGTRLTVT.

This clone was detected once. The chain combines TRBV4-3 with TRBJ2-2; 8 bases line up with TRBD2. Germline values: CDR1 LGHNA, CDR2 YSLEER. J was trimmed by 4 bases and V by 7 bases; bases with no gene match: 5. The CDR3 consists of 14 residues. CDR3 nucleotides: TGCGCCAGCAAGCCCGGGGGGGCCACCGGGGAGCTGTTTTTT. Translated, it gives CASKPGGATGELFF.

The chain links TRBV7-2 to TRBJ1-4; 10 bases agree with TRBD1. The CDR3 covers 13 residues. The J segment lost 7 bases and the V segment lost 5 bases, leaving 1 base of the junction unmatched. Germline V gene data show CDR1 as SGHTA and CDR2 as FQGNSA. The CDR3 nucleotides read TGTGCCAGCAGCCGGGACAGGGGTGAAAAACTGTTTTTT. This gives the protein CASSRDRGEKLFF.

The V and J genes are TRBV6-6 and TRBJ2-7, with 7 bases matching TRBD2. J lost 4 bases, V lost 0 bases, and 6 bases had no gene match. Germline loops: CDR1 MNHNY, CDR2 SVGAGI (reference sequence). This CDR3 region has 15 residues. The CDR3 nucleotides read TGTGCCAGCAGTTACTCGACGGAGCGGGGTTACGAGCAGTACTTC. This encodes CASSYSTERGYEQYF.

The rearrangement links TRBV5-1 to TRBJ2-1, with TRBD2 matching over 12 bases. CDR1 is SGHRS and CDR2 is YFSETQ in the germline V gene. The ends lost 3 bases at V and 1 base at J; junction bases unmatched: 5. CDR3 length: 17 amino acids. The CDR3 sequence: CASSSAGTSGSYNEQFF. The DNA for the CDR3 is TGCGCCAGCAGCTCCGCCGGGACTAGCGGGTCCTACAATGAGCAGTTCTTC.

The chain is built from TRBV5-6 and TRBJ2-7, with 12 bases lining up with TRBD2. Losses at the gene ends were 0 bases for V and 6 bases for J; bases not matched to a gene: 4. CDR3 length: 15 residues. Germline CDR1 reads SGHDT; CDR2 reads YYEEEE. The DNA for the CDR3 is TGTGCCAGCAGCTTGGTTCTAGCGGGGGGGCTCGAGCAGTACTTC. The encoded protein is CASSLVLAGGLEQYF.

V usage is TRBV4-1 and J usage is TRBJ1-5, with D unclear. Germline CDR1 and CDR2: MGHRA and YSYEKL. CDR3 length: 17 residues. The V gene lost 3 bases and the J gene lost 2 bases, with 17 bases spanning the gap. CDR3 nucleotide sequence: TGCGCCAGCAGCCAGGTCCCCCACAGCAATGGCAATCAGCCCCAGCATTTT. This encodes CASSQVPHSNGNQPQHF.

The chain joins TRBV19 to TRBJ1-1; possible D gene TRBD1, 5 bases. Germline V gives CDR1 LNHDA, CDR2 SQIVND (reference sequence). There are 13 residues in the CDR3. With 4 bases removed from V and 5 bases from J, the gap between germline ends came to 11 bases. In nucleotides, the CDR3 is TGTGCCAGTAGTACGCAGGGAGGTACTGAAGCTTTCTTT. Amino acids: CASSTQGGTEAFF.

The DNA for the CDR3 is TGTGCCAGCAGCTTGAACCGAGACACCGGGGAGCTGTTTTTT. The encoded protein is CASSLNRDTGELFF. The J gene is TRBJ2-2, the V gene TRBV5-8; no clear D gene. Germline CDR1 and CDR2: SGHTS and YDEGEE. V gave up 1 base and J gave up 3 bases, with 7 bases separating them. The CDR3 is made up of 14 amino acids.

The chain combines TRBV5-1 with TRBJ1-4; TRBD1 matches 9 bases. Trimming removed 4 bases from V and 12 bases from J; junction bases left unmatched: 13. This CDR3 has 15 amino acids. The V gene's germline CDR1 is SGHRS and CDR2 YFSETQ. The CDR3: CASSPDRGLGLELFF. The CDR3 bases are TGCGCCAGCAGCCCCGACAGGGGGTTAGGGTTGGAACTGTTTTTT.